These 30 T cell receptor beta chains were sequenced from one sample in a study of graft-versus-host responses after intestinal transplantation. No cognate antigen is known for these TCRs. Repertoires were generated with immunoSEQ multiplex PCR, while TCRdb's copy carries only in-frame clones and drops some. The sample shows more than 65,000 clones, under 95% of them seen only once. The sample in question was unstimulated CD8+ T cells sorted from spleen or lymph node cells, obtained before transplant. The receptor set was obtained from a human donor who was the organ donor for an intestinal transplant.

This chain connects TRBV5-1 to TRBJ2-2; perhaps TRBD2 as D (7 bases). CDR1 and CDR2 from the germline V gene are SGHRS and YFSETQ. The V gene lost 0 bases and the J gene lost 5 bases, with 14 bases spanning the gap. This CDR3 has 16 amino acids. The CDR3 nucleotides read TGCGCCAGCAGCTTGGGCGGGGGCACAGGGACCGGGGAGCTGTTTTTT. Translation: CASSLGGGTGTGELFF. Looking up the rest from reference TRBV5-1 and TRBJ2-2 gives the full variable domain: KAGVTQTPRYLIKTRGQQVTLSCSPISGHRSVSWYQQTPGQGLQFLFEYFSETQRNKGNFPGRFSGRQFSNSRSEMNVSTLELGDSALYLCASSLGGGTGTGELFFGEGSRLTVL.

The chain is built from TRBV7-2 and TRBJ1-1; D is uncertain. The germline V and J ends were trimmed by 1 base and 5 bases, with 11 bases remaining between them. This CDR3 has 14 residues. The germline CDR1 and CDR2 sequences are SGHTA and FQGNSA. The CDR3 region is CASSLGLGGTEAFF. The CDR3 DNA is TGTGCCAGCAGCTTAGGGCTGGGAGGGACTGAAGCTTTCTTT.

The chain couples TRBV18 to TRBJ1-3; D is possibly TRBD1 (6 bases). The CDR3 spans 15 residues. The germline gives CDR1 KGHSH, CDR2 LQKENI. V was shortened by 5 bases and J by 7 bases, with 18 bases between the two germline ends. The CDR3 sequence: CASSALRGKRNTIYF. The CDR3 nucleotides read TGTGCCAGCTCAGCCCTCAGGGGAAAAAGGAACACCATATATTTT.

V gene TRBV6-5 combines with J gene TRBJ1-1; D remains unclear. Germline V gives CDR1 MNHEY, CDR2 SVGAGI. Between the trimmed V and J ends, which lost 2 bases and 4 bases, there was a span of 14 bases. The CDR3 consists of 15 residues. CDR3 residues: CASSYGPVVGTEAFF. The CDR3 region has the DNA TGTGCCAGCAGTTACGGGCCGGTGGTTGGCACTGAAGCTTTCTTT.

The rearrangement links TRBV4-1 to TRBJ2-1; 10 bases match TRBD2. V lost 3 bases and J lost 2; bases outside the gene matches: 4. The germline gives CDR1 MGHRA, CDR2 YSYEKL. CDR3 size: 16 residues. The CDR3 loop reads CASSQIGLAAYNEQFF. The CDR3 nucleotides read TGCGCCAGCAGCCAGATCGGACTAGCGGCCTACAATGAGCAGTTCTTC.

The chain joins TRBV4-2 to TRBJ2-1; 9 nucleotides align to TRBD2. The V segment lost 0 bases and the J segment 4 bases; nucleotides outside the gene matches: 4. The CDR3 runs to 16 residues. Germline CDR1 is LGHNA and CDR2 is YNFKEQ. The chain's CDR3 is CASSQDQTSGYNEQFF. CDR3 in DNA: TGTGCCAGCAGCCAAGATCAGACTAGCGGTTACAATGAGCAGTTCTTC.

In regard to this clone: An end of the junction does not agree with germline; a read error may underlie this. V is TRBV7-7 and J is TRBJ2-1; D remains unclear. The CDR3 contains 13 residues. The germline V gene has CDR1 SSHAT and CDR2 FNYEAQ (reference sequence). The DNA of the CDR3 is TGTGCTAGCAGCCAAGGGCAGGACAATGAGCAGTTCTTC. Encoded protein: CASSQGQDNEQFF.

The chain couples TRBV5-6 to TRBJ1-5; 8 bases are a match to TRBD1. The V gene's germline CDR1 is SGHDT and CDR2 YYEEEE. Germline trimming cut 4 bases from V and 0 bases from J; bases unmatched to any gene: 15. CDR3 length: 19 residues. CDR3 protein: CASSHSRTGNEYSNQPQHF. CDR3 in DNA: TGTGCCAGCAGCCACTCAAGGACAGGGAACGAATATAGCAATCAGCCCCAGCATTTT.

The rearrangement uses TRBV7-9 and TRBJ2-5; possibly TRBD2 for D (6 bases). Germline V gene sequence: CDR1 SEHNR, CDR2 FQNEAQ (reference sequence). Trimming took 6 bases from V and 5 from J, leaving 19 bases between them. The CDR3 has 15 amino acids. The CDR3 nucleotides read TGTGCCAGCAGATTCCTCGGGGGTTTAGAGGAGACCCAGTACTTC. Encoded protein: CASRFLGGLEETQYF.

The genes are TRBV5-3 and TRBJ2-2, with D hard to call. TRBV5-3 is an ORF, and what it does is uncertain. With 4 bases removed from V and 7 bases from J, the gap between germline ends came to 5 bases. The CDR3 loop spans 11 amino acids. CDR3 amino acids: CARSQGGELFF. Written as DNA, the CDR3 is TGTGCCAGAAGCCAAGGCGGGGAGCTGTTTTTT.

CDR3 DNA sequence: TGTGCCAGCAGCAAAGGGACTAGCGGGCCGGACCCCTACAATGAGCAGTTCTTC. It yields the protein CASSKGTSGPDPYNEQFF. The chain combines TRBV21-1 with TRBJ2-1; the table gives TRBD2 as D, unverified against the DNA. TRBV21-1 is termed a pseudogene. CDR3 length equals 18 residues.

CDR3 coding DNA: TGTGCCAGCAGTTACGGACAGGGTGATGGCTACACCTTC. This translates into CASSYGQGDGYTF. V is TRBV6-6 and J is TRBJ1-2; 8 bases line up with TRBD1. CDR3 length: 13 residues. The V gene end was trimmed by 2 bases and the J gene end by 6 bases; junction bases not matched to a gene: 2. Germline CDR1 reads MNHNY; CDR2 reads SVGAGI (reference sequence).

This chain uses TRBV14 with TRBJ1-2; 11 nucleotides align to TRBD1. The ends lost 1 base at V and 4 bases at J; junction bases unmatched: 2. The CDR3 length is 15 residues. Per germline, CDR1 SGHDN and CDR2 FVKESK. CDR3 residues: CASSQVGQGVYGYTF. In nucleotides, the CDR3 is TGTGCCAGCAGCCAAGTGGGACAGGGGGTCTATGGCTACACCTTC.

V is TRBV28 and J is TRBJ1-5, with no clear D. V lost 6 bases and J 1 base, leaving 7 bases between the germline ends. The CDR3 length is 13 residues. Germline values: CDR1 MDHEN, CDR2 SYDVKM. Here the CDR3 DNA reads TGTGCCAGCAGCCGGGCGAGCAATCAGCCCCAGCATTTT. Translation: CASSRASNQPQHF.

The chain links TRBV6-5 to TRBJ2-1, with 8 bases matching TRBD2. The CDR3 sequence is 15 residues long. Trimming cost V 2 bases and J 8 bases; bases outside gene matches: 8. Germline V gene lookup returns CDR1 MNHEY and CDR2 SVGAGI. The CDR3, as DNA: TGTGCCAGCAGTTACCGCGGGGGGCCCCCCGATGAGCAGTTCTTC. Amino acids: CASSYRGGPPDEQFF.

DNA for the CDR3: TGTGCCAGCAGCTCCAGCCCCGCTTCCTACGAGCAGTACTTC. Amino acids: CASSSSPASYEQYF. The chain carries TRBV13 and TRBJ2-7, with D unresolved. CDR1 is PRHDT, CDR2 FYEKMQ, per germline (reference sequence). V lost 4 bases and J 1 base, leaving 11 bases between the germline ends. CDR3 length: 14 residues.

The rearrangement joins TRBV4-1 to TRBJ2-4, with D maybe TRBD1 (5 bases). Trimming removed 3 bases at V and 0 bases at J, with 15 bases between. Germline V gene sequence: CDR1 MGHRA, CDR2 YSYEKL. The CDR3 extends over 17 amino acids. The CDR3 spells CASSHPRGFLAKNIQYF. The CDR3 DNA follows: TGCGCCAGCAGCCACCCTAGGGGTTTCCTAGCCAAAAACATTCAGTACTTC.

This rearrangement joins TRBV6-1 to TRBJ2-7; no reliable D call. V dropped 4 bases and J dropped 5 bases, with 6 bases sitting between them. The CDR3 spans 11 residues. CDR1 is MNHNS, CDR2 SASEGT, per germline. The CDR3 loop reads CASSVIHEQYF. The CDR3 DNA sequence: TGTGCCAGCAGTGTCATCCACGAGCAGTACTTC.

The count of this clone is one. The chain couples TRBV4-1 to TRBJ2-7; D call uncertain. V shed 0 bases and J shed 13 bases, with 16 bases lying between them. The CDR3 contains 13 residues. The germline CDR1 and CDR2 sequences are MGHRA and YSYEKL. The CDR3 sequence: CASSQDSGAFPYF. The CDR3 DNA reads TGCGCCAGCAGCCAAGACTCAGGAGCTTTCCCCTACTTC.

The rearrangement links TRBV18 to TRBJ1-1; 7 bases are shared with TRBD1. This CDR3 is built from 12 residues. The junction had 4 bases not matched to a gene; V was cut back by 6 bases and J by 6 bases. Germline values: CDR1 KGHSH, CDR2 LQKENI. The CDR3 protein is CASSLQGPEAFF. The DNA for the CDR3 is TGTGCCAGCTCCTTACAGGGGCCTGAAGCTTTCTTT.

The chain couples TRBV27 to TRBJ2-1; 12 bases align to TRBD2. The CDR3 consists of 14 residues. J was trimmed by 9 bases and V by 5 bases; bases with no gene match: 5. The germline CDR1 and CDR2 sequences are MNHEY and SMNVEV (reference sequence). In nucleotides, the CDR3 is TGTGCCAGCAGTCCCCTGGGACTAGCGGGTGAGCAGTTCTTC. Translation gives CASSPLGLAGEQFF.

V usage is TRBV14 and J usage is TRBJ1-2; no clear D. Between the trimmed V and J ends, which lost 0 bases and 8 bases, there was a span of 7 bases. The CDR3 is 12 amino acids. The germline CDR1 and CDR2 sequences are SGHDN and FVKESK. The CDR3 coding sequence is TGTGCCAGCAGCCAAGATCCATACGGCTACACCTTC. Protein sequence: CASSQDPYGYTF.

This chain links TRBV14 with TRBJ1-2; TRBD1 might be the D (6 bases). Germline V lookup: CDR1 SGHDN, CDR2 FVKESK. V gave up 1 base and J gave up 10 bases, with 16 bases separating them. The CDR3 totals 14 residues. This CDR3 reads CASSQVHGQPDYTF. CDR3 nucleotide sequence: TGTGCCAGCAGCCAAGTCCATGGACAGCCCGACTACACCTTC.

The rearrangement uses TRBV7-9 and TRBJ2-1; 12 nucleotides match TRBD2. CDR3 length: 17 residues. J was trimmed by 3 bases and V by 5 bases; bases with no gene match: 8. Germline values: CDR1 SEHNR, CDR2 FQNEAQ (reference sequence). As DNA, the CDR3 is TGTGCCAGCAGCCCGCGACTAGCGGGAGAGGTCTACAATGAGCAGTTCTTC. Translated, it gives CASSPRLAGEVYNEQFF.

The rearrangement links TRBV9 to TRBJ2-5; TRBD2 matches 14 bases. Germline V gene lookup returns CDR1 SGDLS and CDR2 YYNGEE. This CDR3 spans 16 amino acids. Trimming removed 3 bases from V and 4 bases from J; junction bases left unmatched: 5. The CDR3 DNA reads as TGTGCCAGCAGCGAGGGACTAGCGGGGGCCGGAGAGACCCAGTACTTC. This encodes CASSEGLAGAGETQYF.

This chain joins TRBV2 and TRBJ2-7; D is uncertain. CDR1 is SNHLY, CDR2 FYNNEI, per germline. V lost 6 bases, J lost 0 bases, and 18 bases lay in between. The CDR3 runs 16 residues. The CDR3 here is CASRLDPTSLSYEQYF. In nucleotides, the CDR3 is TGTGCCAGCAGACTGGACCCCACAAGCCTCTCCTACGAGCAGTACTTC.

The CDR3 is CASRLQGAHGYTF. DNA of the CDR3: TGTGCCAGCAGGCTACAGGGGGCTCATGGCTACACCTTC. The J gene is TRBJ1-2, the V gene TRBV6-5; TRBD1 matches at 9 bases. Per the germline V gene, CDR1 is MNHEY and CDR2 is SVGAGI. This CDR3 comprises 13 residues. V shed 6 bases, J shed 6 bases, and the junction held 5 bases outside the gene matches.

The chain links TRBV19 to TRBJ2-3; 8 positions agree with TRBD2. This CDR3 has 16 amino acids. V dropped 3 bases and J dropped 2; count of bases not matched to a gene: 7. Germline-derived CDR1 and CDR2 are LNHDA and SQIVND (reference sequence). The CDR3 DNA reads TGTGCCAGTAGTATGATAGCGGGGCTCTTCACAGATACGCAGTATTTT. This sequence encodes CASSMIAGLFTDTQYF.

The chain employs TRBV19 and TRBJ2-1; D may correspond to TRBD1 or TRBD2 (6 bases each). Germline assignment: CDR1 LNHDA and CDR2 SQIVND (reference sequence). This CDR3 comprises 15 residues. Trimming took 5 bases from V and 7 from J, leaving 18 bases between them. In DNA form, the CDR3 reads TGTGCCAGTAGTTGGGGGCCGGGGGCTCAAAATGAGCAGTTCTTC. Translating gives CASSWGPGAQNEQFF.

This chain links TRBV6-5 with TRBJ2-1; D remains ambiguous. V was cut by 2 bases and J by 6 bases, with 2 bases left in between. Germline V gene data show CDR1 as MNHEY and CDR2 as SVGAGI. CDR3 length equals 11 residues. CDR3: CASSYINEQFF. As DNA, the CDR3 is TGTGCCAGCAGTTACATCAATGAGCAGTTCTTC.